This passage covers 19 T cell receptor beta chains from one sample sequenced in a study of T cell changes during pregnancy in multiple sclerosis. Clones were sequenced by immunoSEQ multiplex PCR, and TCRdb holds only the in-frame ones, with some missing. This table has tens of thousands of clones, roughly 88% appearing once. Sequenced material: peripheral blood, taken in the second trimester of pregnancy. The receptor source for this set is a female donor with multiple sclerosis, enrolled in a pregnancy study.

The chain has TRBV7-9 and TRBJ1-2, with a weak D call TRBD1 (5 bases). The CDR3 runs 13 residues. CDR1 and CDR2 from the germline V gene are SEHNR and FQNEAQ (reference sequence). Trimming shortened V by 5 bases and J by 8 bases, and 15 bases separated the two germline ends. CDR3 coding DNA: TGTGCCAGCAGCGAACAGGTATCGGGCGGCTACACCTTC. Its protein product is CASSEQVSGGYTF.

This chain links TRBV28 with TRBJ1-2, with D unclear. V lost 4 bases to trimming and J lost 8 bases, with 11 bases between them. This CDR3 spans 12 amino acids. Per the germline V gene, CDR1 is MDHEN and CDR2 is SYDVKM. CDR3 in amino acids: CASSSDTYGYTF. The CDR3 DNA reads TGTGCCAGCAGTTCCGACACTTACGGCTACACCTTC.

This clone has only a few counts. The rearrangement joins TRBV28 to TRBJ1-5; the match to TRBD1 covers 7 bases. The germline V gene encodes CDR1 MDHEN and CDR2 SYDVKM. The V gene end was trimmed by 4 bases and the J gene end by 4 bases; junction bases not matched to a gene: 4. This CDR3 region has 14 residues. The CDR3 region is CASSSTGWNQPQHF. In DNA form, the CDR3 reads TGTGCCAGCAGTTCGACAGGGTGGAATCAGCCCCAGCATTTT. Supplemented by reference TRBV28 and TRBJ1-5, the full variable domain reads DVKVTQSSRYLVKRTGEKVFLECVQDMDHENMFWYRQDPGLGLRLIYFSYDVKMKEKGDIPEGYSVSREKKERFSLILESASTNQTSMYLCASSSTGWNQPQHFGDGTRLSIL.

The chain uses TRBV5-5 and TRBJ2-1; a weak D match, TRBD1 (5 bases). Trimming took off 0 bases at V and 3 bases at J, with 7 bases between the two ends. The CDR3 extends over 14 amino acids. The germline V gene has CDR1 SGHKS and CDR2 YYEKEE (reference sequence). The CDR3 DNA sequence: TGTGCCAGCAGCTTGGGACAGTACTACAATGAGCAGTTCTTC. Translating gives CASSLGQYYNEQFF.

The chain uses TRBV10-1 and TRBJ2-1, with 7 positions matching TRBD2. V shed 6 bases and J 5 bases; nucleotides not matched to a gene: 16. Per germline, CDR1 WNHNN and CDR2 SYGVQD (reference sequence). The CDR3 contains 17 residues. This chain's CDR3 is CASRDYFVRGSHNEQFF. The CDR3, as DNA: TGCGCCAGCAGGGATTACTTCGTGCGCGGGAGCCACAATGAGCAGTTCTTC.

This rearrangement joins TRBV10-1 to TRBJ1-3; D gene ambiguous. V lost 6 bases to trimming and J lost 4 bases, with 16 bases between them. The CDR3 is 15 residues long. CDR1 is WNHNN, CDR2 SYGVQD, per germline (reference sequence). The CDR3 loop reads CASRGSVLSGNTIYF. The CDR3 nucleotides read TGCGCCAGCAGGGGCTCCGTACTGTCGGGAAACACCATATATTTT.

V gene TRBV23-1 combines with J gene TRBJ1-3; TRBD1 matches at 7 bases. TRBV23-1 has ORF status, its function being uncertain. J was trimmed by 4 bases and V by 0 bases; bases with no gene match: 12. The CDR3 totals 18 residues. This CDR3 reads CASSQSRGRDSVGNTIYF. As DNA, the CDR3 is TGCGCCAGCAGTCAATCGAGGGGAAGGGACAGTGTAGGAAACACCATATATTTT.

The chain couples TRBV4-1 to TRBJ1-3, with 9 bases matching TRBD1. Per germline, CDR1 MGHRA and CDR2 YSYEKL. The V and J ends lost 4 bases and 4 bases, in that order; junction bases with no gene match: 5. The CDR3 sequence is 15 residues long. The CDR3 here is CASSRDRAVGNTIYF. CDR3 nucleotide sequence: TGCGCCAGCAGCCGGGACAGGGCGGTCGGAAACACCATATATTTT.

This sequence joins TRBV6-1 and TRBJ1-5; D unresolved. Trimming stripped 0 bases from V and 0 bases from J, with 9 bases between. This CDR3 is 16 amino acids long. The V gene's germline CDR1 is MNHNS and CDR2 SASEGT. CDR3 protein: CASSEAWAYSNQPQHF. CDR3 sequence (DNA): TGTGCCAGCAGTGAAGCGTGGGCATATAGCAATCAGCCCCAGCATTTT.

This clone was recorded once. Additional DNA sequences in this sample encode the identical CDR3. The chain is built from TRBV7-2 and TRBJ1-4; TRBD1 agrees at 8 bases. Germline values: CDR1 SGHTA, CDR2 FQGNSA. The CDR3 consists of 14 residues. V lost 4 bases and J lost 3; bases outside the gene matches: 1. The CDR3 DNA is TGTGCCAGCAGCTCACAGGGGGCTAATGAAAAACTGTTTTTT. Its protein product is CASSSQGANEKLFF.

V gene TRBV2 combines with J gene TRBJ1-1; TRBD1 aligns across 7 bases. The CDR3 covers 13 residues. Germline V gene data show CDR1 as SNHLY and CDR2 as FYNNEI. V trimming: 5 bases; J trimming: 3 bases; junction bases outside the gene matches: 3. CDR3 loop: CASSPDRDTEAFF. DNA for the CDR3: TGTGCCAGCAGTCCTGACAGGGACACTGAAGCTTTCTTT.

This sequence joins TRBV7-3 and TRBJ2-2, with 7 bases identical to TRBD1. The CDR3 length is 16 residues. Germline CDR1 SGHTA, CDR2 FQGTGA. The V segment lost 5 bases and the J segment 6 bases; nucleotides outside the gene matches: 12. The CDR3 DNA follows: TGTGCCAGCAGCCCCCGGGCATGGACAGGCTCCGGGGAGCTGTTTTTT. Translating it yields CASSPRAWTGSGELFF.

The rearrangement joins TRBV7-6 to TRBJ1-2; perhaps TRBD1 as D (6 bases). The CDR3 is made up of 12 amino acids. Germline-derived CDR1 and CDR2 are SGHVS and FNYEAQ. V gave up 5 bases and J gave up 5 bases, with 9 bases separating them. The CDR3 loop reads CASSPGVYGYTF. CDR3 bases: TGTGCCAGCAGCCCAGGGGTTTATGGCTACACCTTC.

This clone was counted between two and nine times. DNA of the CDR3: TGTGCCTGGAGTGGCCCTGGGGCAGGGGAAGGCTACACCTTC. This translates into CAWSGPGAGEGYTF. V gene TRBV30 combines with J gene TRBJ1-2; D possibly corresponds to TRBD1 (6 bases). The CDR3 has 14 residues. Trimming took 1 base from V and 8 from J, leaving 17 bases between them. The germline V gene encodes CDR1 GTSNPN and CDR2 SVGIG (reference sequence).

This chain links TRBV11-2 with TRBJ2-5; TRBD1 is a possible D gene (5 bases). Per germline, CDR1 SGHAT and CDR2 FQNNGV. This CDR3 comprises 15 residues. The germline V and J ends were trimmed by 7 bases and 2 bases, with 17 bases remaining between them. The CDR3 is CASTWTPGAQETQYF. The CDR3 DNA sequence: TGTGCCAGCACCTGGACCCCTGGGGCGCAAGAGACCCAGTACTTC.

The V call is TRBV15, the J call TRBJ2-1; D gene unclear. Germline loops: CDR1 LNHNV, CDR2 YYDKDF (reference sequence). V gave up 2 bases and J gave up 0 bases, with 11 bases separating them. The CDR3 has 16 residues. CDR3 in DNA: TGTGCCACCAGCAGATCGTCCGAGGACTCCTACAATGAGCAGTTCTTC. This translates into CATSRSSEDSYNEQFF.

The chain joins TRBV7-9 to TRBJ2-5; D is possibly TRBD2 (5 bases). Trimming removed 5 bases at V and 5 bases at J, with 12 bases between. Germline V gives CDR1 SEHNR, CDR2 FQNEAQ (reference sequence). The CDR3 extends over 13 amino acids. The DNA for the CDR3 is TGTGCCAGCAGCAAAAATGGCGGGGAGACCCAGTACTTC. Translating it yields CASSKNGGETQYF.

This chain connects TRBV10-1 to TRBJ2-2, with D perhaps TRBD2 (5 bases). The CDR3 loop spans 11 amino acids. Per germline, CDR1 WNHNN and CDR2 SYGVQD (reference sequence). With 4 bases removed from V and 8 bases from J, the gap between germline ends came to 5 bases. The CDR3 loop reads CASSGEGELFF. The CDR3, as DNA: TGCGCCAGCAGTGGGGAGGGGGAGCTGTTTTTT.

This CDR3 is CASSPTGDPQTQYF. CDR3 DNA: TGTGCCAGCTCACCGACAGGAGACCCGCAGACCCAGTACTTC. The chain has TRBV18 and TRBJ2-5; maybe TRBD1 (6 bases). Germline assignment: CDR1 KGHSH and CDR2 LQKENI. The V end lost 3 bases, the J end lost 6 bases, and 14 bases lay between the germline ends. CDR3 length: 14 residues.